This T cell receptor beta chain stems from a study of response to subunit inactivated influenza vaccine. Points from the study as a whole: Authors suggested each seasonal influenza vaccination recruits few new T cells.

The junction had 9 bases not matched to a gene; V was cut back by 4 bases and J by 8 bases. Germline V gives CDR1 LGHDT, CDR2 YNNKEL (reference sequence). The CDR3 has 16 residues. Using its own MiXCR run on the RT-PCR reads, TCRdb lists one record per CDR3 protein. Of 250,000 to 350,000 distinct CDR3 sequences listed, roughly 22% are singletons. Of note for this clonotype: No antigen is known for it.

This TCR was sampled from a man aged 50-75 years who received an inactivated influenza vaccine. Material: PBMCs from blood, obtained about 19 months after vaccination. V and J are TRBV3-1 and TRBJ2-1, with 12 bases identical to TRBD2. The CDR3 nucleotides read TGTGCCAGCAGCCCGTCAACTAGCGGGGGGTTCGATGAGCAGTTCTTC. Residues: CASSPSTSGGFDEQFF.